Listed below are T cell receptor beta chains from one sample, sequenced in a study of control samples from healthy donors and cancer patients. Generated by immunoSEQ multiplex PCR, the TCRdb table keeps only in-frame clones and is missing some. The data show around 250,000 clones, around 80% seen once. The sample consisted of PBMCs. Receptor source: an older woman with lung cancer. Both conserved end residues are part of each CDR3. A D gene is named only where the DNA matches it firmly. Part of the rows lack a size; the others show once, few, many or a class for expanded clones.

TRBV5-1	14	once	.	TRBJ2-7	TGCGCCAGCAGTCCGGACAGTGGGGTCGACGAGCAGTACTTC	CASSPDSGVDEQYF
TRBV11-3	13	once	.	TRBJ1-1	TGTGCCAGCAGCTTAGAGGTAGGCACTGAAGCTTTCTTT	CASSLEVGTEAFF
TRBV30	12	.	.	TRBJ2-7	TGTGCCTGCCAGCGGACCACCTACGAGCAGTACTTC	CACQRTTYEQYF
TRBV5-1	15	.	TRBD1	TRBJ1-1	TGCGCCAGCAGCGGGGGAGGGGGCAAGGGAACTGAAGCTTTCTTT	CASSGGGGKGTEAFF
TRBV9	15	.	TRBD2	TRBJ2-3	TGTGCCAGCAGCGTAATGGGTCTAGCGGGAGATACGCAGTATTTT	CASSVMGLAGDTQYF
TRBV3-1/TRBV3-2	14	.	.	TRBJ2-1	TGTGCCAGCAGCCAAGGGGAGAGACTAGTTAGGCAGTTCTTC	CASSQGERLVRQFF
TRBV29-1	16	.	TRBD1	TRBJ2-7	TGCAGCGTAACCGAACTAACTGGACAGGGGGCGAACGAGCAGTACTTC	CSVTELTGQGANEQYF
TRBV12-3/TRBV12-4	13	.	.	TRBJ1-2	TGTGCCAGCACTCAAGGTGAATTATATGGCTACACCTTC	CASTQGELYGYTF
TRBV7-9	14	.	.	TRBJ1-5	TGTGCCAGCAGCTCTTCGACAGGCAATCAGCCCCAGCATTTT	CASSSSTGNQPQHF
TRBV9	15	.	.	TRBJ1-5	TGTGCCAGCAGCGTAGACGGGGGGAGGAATCAGCCCCAGCATTTT	CASSVDGGRNQPQHF